This T cell receptor (beta chain) derives from a study of cytomegalovirus exposure and HLA in healthy donors. General study results and limits: The HLA-A and HLA-B alleles of most subjects were reportedly predicted accurately from TCR beta sequences.

PCR was performed using 60 Vbeta and 13 Jbeta primers. Produced via immunoSEQ multiplex PCR; TCRdb's table is partial and in-frame only. This sample has 150,000 to 200,000 clones, with under 85% found just once. On this clone: No antigen is known for it.

CDR3 length: 13 residues. Between the trimmed V and J ends, which lost 6 bases and 8 bases, there was a span of 16 bases. Germline V gene data show CDR1 as ENHRY and CDR2 as SYGVKD. The origin of this receptor is a woman aged 30 to 39 in good health and CMV-seronegative. The sample comprised PBMCs. The chain combines TRBV10-3 with TRBJ1-2; tentative D call: TRBD1 (6 bases). Written as DNA, the CDR3 is TGTGCCATCAGCGAGGGGGAGGTAGAGGGCTACACCTTC. It specifies CAISEGEVEGYTF.